The rows below give T cell receptor beta chains drawn from one sample of a study of CD8 T cells in Susac syndrome. MiXCR, applied by TCRdb to the immunoSEQ multiplex PCR reads, yields one record per CDR3 protein. The sample lists under 200,000 distinct CDR3 sequences, roughly 96% occurring once. The sequencing sample was made of CD8+ T cells from PBMCs. The origin of the receptors is a human donor with multiple sclerosis. The CDR3 runs from the conserved cysteine through the conserved F or W. A D gene is named only where the DNA matches it firmly. Only some rows state a clone size, as once, few, many or a class for expanded clones.

13	-	TRBV29-1	-	TRBJ1-1	TGCAGCGTTGAAGGGGGAGGTCAGACTGAAGCTTTCTTT	CSVEGGGQTEAFF
13	-	TRBV20-1	-	TRBJ2-3	TGCAGTGCTATGGGGGGGCCAGTAGATACGCAGTATTTT	CSAMGGPVDTQYF
13	-	TRBV29-1	-	TRBJ2-7	TGCAGCGTTATCAAGGGGAGCTCCTACGAGCAGTACTTC	CSVIKGSSYEQYF
14	-	TRBV29-1	TRBD1	TRBJ1-5	TGCAGCGTTGCCGCAGGGGGCGGCAATCAGCCCCAGCATTTT	CSVAAGGGNQPQHF
12	-	TRBV29-1	-	TRBJ2-7	TGCAGCGCCAAGACCGCTAGCTCAGAGCAGTACTTC	CSAKTASSEQYF
16	-	TRBV15	TRBD2	TRBJ2-5	TGTGCCACCAGCAGAGAGAGGCTAGCGGGAGGTGAGACCCAGTACTTC	CATSRERLAGGETQYF
10	-	TRBV25-1	-	TRBJ2-7	TGTGCCAGCAGTTTAGACGAGCAGTACTTC	CASSLDEQYF
12	-	TRBV11-3	-	TRBJ2-7	TGTGCCAGCAGCTCGGACAGTTACGAGCAGTACTTC	CASSSDSYEQYF
11	few	TRBV28	-	TRBJ2-1	TGTGCCAGCAGTGATTACAATGAGCAGTTCTTC	CASSDYNEQFF
14	-	TRBV5-6	TRBD1	TRBJ1-1	TGTGCCAGCAGACACGGGACAGGGTTCACTGAAGCTTTCTTT	CASRHGTGFTEAFF
21	-	TRBV29-1	TRBD2	TRBJ2-1	TGCAGCGTTGAAGATTACGGGACAGGGCAAGTCCTAGCGGGAGGGCGGGATGAGCAGTTCTTC	CSVEDYGTGQVLAGGRDEQFF
14	-	TRBV12-5	TRBD1	TRBJ2-7	TGTGCTAGTGGTTTGGGGACAGGGACCTACGAGCAGTACTTC	CASGLGTGTYEQYF
15	-	TRBV27	-	TRBJ2-7	TGCGCCAGCAGTTTGGCGGGTGTTCCAAGGCACGAGCAGTACTTC	CASSLAGVPRHEQYF
9	-	TRBV27	-	TRBJ2-7	TGTGCCAGCACCCACGAGCAGTACTTC	CASTHEQYF
15	-	TRBV5-4	-	TRBJ2-7	TGTGCCAGCAGCTCCGAGGCAGGGAGAACCTACGAGCAGTACTTC	CASSSEAGRTYEQYF
15	-	TRBV7-8	-	TRBJ2-7	TGTGCCAGCAGCCACCTACAGGGTAGCTCCTACGAGCAGTACTTC	CASSHLQGSSYEQYF
16	once	TRBV20-1	TRBD2	TRBJ2-7	TGCAGTGCTAGAGAAGCTAGGAGACTAGCGGGAGAGGAGCAGTACTTC	CSAREARRLAGEEQYF
16	-	TRBV7-9	-	TRBJ2-6	TGTGCCAGCAGCACGCTTGGGGGTGTTCGGGCCAACGTCCTGACTTTC	CASSTLGGVRANVLTF
12	-	TRBV9	-	TRBJ2-7	TGTGCCAGCAGCGCTTCTGAAGGCGAGCAGTACTTC	CASSASEGEQYF